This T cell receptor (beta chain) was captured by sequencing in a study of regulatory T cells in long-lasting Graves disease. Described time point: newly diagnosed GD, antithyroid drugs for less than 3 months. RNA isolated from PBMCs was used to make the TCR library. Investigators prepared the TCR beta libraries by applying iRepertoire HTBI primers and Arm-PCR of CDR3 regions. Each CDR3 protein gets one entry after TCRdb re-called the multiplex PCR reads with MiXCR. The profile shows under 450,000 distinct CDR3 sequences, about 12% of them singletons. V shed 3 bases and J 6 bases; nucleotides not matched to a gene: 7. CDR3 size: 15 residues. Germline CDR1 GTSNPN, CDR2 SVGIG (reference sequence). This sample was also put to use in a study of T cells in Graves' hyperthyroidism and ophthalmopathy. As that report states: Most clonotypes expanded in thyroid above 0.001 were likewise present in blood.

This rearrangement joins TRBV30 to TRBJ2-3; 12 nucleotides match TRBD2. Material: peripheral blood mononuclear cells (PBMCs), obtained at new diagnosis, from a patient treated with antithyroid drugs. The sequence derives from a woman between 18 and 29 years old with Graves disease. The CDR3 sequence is CAWRLAGGPPDTQYF. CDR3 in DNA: TGTGCCTGGAGACTAGCGGGGGGCCCTCCGGATACGCAGTATTTT.